The 31 T cell receptor beta chains in this list originate from one sample, sequenced in a study of tumor-infiltrating lymphocytes in primary liver carcinoma. Co-extracting RNA and DNA was done with roughly 17-31 mg of unsorted bulk tissue as input. Total RNA amounting to about 520 ng was the source from which TCR beta cDNA was made with a constant-region primer. For TCR beta, libraries were produced by three nested multiplex PCR rounds using slightly modified ARM-PCR. Investigators reported that the first two PCR rounds, at 10 cycles each, used TRBV1-TRBV30 forward primers with a C-beta reverse primer. Each CDR3 protein is one row after TCRdb ran MiXCR on the multiplex PCR reads. The repertoire has around 120,000 distinct CDR3 sequences, approximately 70% of them found once; the top ten carry approximately 10%. The sequenced sample consisted of liver tumor tissue from sampling region 1. Specified subset: tumor region T1, superior pole. These receptors originate from a woman aged 55-70 years with primary liver carcinoma and hepatitis B virus infection.

This clonotype was seen a few times. This chain connects TRBV16 to TRBJ2-3; TRBD1 or TRBD2 may be the D gene (5 bases each). This CDR3 region has 15 residues. Per germline, CDR1 KGHSY and CDR2 FQNENV. V lost 0 bases and J lost 2, with 9 bases in between. This CDR3 reads CASSQSRGATDTQYF. CDR3 coding DNA: TGTGCCAGCAGCCAATCAAGAGGGGCCACAGATACGCAGTATTTT.

The chain recombines TRBV11-1 with TRBJ2-2; the D is unclear. Germline lookup yields CDR1 SGHAT and CDR2 FQDESV (reference sequence). The CDR3 has 17 residues. Between the trimmed V and J ends, which lost 5 bases and 3 bases, there was a span of 19 bases. CDR3 in amino acids: CASSARPFLVDTGELFF. For the CDR3, the DNA is TGTGCCAGCAGCGCCCGGCCGTTTCTAGTTGACACCGGGGAGCTGTTTTTT.

Comment on this clonotype: This may come from a read error, since a much larger clone is one base off. The V and J genes are TRBV10-3 and TRBJ1-2; TRBD1 agrees at 7 bases. Germline V CDR1 and CDR2: ENHRY, SYGVKD. The CDR3 is made up of 14 amino acids. The CDR3 sequence: CVISDYGQASGYTF. The DNA of the CDR3 is TGTGTCATCAGTGATTACGGACAGGCTTCTGGCTACACCTTC.

On this clonotype itself: A clone one base away is much larger, so this may be a read error. The chain joins TRBV10-3 to TRBJ2-7; 9 nucleotides match TRBD2. CDR3 size: 14 residues. Per germline, CDR1 ENHRY and CDR2 SYGVKD. CDR3 loop: CAIRGSGSSYKQYF. CDR3 in DNA: TGTGCCATCAGAGGTAGCGGGAGCTCCTACAAGCAGTACTTC.

At least ten counts were recorded for this clonotype. The J gene is TRBJ1-5, the V gene TRBV12-3 or TRBV12-4, with D perhaps matching TRBD1 (5 bases). V was trimmed by 3 bases and J by 6 bases, leaving 12 bases between them. The CDR3 loop spans 14 amino acids. CDR3 in DNA: TGTGCCAGCAGTTTCGGGGCAGGTAGTCAGCCCCAGCATTTT. Its translation: CASSFGAGSQPQHF.

The chain employs TRBV7-9 and TRBJ1-1; TRBD1 agrees at 8 bases. The CDR3 is 14 residues long. Germline V gene data show CDR1 as SEHNR and CDR2 as FQNEAQ (reference sequence). Germline trimming cut 4 bases from V and 8 bases from J; bases unmatched to any gene: 9. CDR3 DNA sequence: TGTGCCAGCAGCTCTAGACAGGGGAGCCTCGAAGCTTTCTTT. This sequence encodes CASSSRQGSLEAFF.

The rearrangement uses TRBV28 and TRBJ2-5, with 12 nucleotides matching TRBD2. Germline V CDR1 and CDR2: MDHEN, SYDVKM. The CDR3 totals 17 residues. V gave up 1 base and J gave up 3 bases; unmatched junction bases: 6. The CDR3 sequence is CASSLSPLAGGKETQYF. For the CDR3, the DNA is TGTGCCAGCAGTTTATCCCCCCTAGCGGGAGGGAAAGAGACCCAGTACTTC.

This clonotype was seen a single time. At one of its ends the junction is not consistent with the germline gene, which may arise from a read error. CDR3 nucleotide sequence: TGTGCCAGTAGCCCTCGGACGGCCTATAATGAGCAGTTATTC. Amino acid sequence: CASSPRTAYNEQLF. This rearrangement joins TRBV11-2 to TRBJ2-1; no definite D call. Germline-derived CDR1 and CDR2 are SGHAT and FQNNGV. This CDR3 is built from 14 residues.

This clonotype was counted ten times or more. One junction end disagrees with the germline gene, perhaps due to a read error. V usage is TRBV4-1 and J usage is TRBJ2-3; D might be TRBD2 (8 bases). The germline gives CDR1 MGHRA, CDR2 YSYEKL. The CDR3 has 15 residues. CDR3: CATSYYGRDRDTQYF. The CDR3 coding sequence is TGCGCCACCAGCTACTACGGGAGGGACAGAGATACGCAGTATTTT.

This clonotype was detected ten times or more. The chain combines TRBV12-3 or TRBV12-4 with TRBJ2-1; 9 positions agree with TRBD2. The CDR3 spans 16 residues. V gave up 5 bases and J gave up 2 bases; unmatched junction bases: 7. CDR3 region: CASSQKAGGTYNEQFF. CDR3 nucleotides: TGTGCCAGCAGTCAGAAAGCGGGAGGAACCTACAATGAGCAGTTCTTC.

This clonotype was counted at least ten times. CDR3 protein: CAISDRDSYTGELFF. Here the CDR3 DNA reads TGTGCCATCAGTGATAGGGACAGCTACACCGGGGAGCTGTTTTTT. This chain connects TRBV10-3 to TRBJ2-2; 7 bases agree with TRBD1. Germline CDR1 and CDR2: ENHRY and SYGVKD. Trimming took 3 bases from V and 3 from J; bases not matched to a gene: 4. The CDR3 extends over 15 amino acids.

This clonotype showed up many times. The gene calls are TRBV28 and TRBJ2-7, with D perhaps TRBD1 (6 bases). The CDR3 is made up of 12 amino acids. Trimming removed 6 bases from V and 4 bases from J, with 10 bases in between. Per the germline V gene, CDR1 is MDHEN and CDR2 is SYDVKM. CDR3 region: CASRTGQYEQYF. CDR3 DNA sequence: TGTGCCAGCAGAACGGGACAATACGAGCAGTACTTC.

The chain combines TRBV7-9 with TRBJ1-4; no reliable D call. The germline V and J ends were trimmed by 5 bases and 7 bases, with 17 bases remaining between them. This CDR3 region has 15 residues. CDR1 is SEHNR, CDR2 FQNEAQ, per germline (reference sequence). The CDR3 coding sequence is TGTGCCAGCAGCCACCGGACCGTCGGGTGTGAAAAACTGTTTTTT. Its protein is CASSHRTVGCEKLFF.

As for this clonotype: The germline gene is not matched at one end of the junction; a read error may be the cause. The J gene is TRBJ2-7, the V gene TRBV5-4, with D hard to call. CDR1 is SGHNT, CDR2 YYREEE, per germline (reference sequence). The CDR3 has 11 residues. This chain's CDR3 is CDSSLAGEQYF. CDR3 sequence (DNA): TGTGACAGCAGCTTGGCCGGAGAGCAGTACTTC.

As concerns this clonotype: At one boundary the junction diverges from the germline segment, which might be a read error. The chain carries TRBV13 and TRBJ2-5, with D possibly matching TRBD1 (6 bases). CDR3 length equals 15 residues. Germline V lookup: CDR1 PRHDT, CDR2 FYEKMQ (reference sequence). In nucleotides, the CDR3 is TGCGCCAGCAGAGCCCCGCGGACAGTAGGAGAGACCCAGTACTTC. The encoded protein is CASRAPRTVGETQYF.

With regard to this clonotype: Germline and junction disagree at one end, which may indicate a read error. The rearrangement joins TRBV15 to TRBJ2-7; D perhaps matches TRBD1 (6 bases). The CDR3 has 13 amino acids. Germline CDR1 LNHNV, CDR2 YYDKDF (reference sequence). The CDR3 DNA sequence: TGTGCCACCAGTAGAGTCAGGGGACACGATCAGTACTTC. Its translation is CATSRVRGHDQYF.

This clonotype was seen only once. Since a much larger clone is just one base distant, this may be a read error. This chain links TRBV10-3 with TRBJ2-1; D is perhaps TRBD2 (6 bases). The germline gives CDR1 ENHRY, CDR2 SYGVKD. The ends were cut back, 6 bases at V and 10 bases at J, with 13 bases in the middle. The CDR3 has 12 residues. CDR3 coding DNA: TGTGCCATCAGGGGCGGGGAAAAGGAGCAGTTCTTC. Protein product: CAIRGGEKEQFF.

The V and J genes are TRBV11-2 and TRBJ1-2, with a possible D match to TRBD1 (5 bases). This CDR3 spans 14 amino acids. V dropped 1 base and J dropped 3 bases, with 9 bases sitting between them. The germline V gene has CDR1 SGHAT and CDR2 FQNNGV. The CDR3 DNA sequence: TGTGCCAGCAGCTTAGTCGGACAAGACTATGGCTACACCTTC. Translated: CASSLVGQDYGYTF.

A note on this clonotype: A read error is possible here, since a much larger clone lies one base away. V usage is TRBV6-1 and J usage is TRBJ1-1; maybe TRBD1 (6 bases). CDR3 length: 13 residues. Per the germline V gene, CDR1 is MNHNS and CDR2 is SASEGT. This CDR3 reads CASSGTVNTETFF. The CDR3 DNA reads as TGTGCCAGCAGTGGGACAGTGAACACTGAAACTTTCTTT.

Worth noting for this clonotype: A much larger clonotype is one base distant, so this may be a read error. Here the CDR3 reads CASSSKNSYEQYF. The CDR3 coding sequence is TGTGCCAGCAGTTCCAAAAACTCCTACGAGCAGTACTTC. The rearrangement joins TRBV28 to TRBJ2-7; D unresolved. Germline CDR1 MDHEN, CDR2 SYDVKM. Trimming stripped 4 bases from V and 0 bases from J, with 7 bases between. The CDR3 totals 13 residues.

Many counts were recorded for this clonotype. The J gene is TRBJ2-5, the V gene TRBV6-5, with D maybe TRBD2 (6 bases). The CDR3 is 14 residues long. V was clipped by 7 bases and J by 1 base, with 13 bases between them. Germline assignment: CDR1 MNHEY and CDR2 SVGAGI. This CDR3 reads CASKEWRGQETQYF. CDR3 in DNA: TGTGCCAGCAAGGAGTGGAGGGGCCAAGAGACCCAGTACTTC.

This clonotype showed up many times. The gene calls are TRBV5-5 and TRBJ1-1; D perhaps matches TRBD1 (6 bases). V was trimmed by 1 base and J by 6 bases, leaving 10 bases between them. Germline CDR1 and CDR2: SGHKS and YYEKEE (reference sequence). The CDR3 has 13 residues. The CDR3 DNA reads TGTGCCAGCAGCTTGACAGGGAAAGCTGAAGCTTTCTTT. It encodes CASSLTGKAEAFF.

Details on this clonotype: Being one base from a much bigger clone, this may be a read error. V gene TRBV5-1 combines with J gene TRBJ2-3; D is undetermined. Germline CDR1 and CDR2: SGHRS and YFSETQ. This CDR3 has 14 amino acids. The CDR3, as DNA: TGCGCCAGCAGCTTGGGGGGTGCCACAGATAAGCAGTATTTT. It codes for CASSLGGATDKQYF.

In the case of this clonotype: At one boundary the junction diverges from the germline segment, which might be a read error. The chain has TRBV29-1 and TRBJ2-3; possible D gene TRBD1, 8 bases. The CDR3 consists of 11 residues. Germline CDR1 and CDR2: SQVTM and ANQGSEA. CDR3 residues: CSMADREGVYF. CDR3 coding DNA: TGTAGCATGGCGGACAGGGAGGGAGTGTATTTT.

Regarding this clonotype: A much larger clone is a single base away; this may be a read error. The chain employs TRBV6-1 and TRBJ1-5; D gene unclear. CDR1 is MNHNS and CDR2 is SASEGT in the germline V gene. V was cut by 5 bases and J by 3 bases, with 20 bases left in between. The CDR3 is 17 residues long. This CDR3 reads CASSPGRISGDNQPQHF. Here the CDR3 DNA reads TGTGCCAGCAGTCCCGGCAGGATCTCCGGGGACAATCAGCCCCAGCATTTT.

Details on this clonotype: One end of the junction varies from germline; a read error may be responsible. The CDR3 coding sequence is TGCAGCGTTGCACTGATCCGGAACACAGGTACGCAGTATTTT. As protein: CSVALIRNTGTQYF. This chain connects TRBV29-1 to TRBJ2-3, with D possibly TRBD1 on 5 matching bases. Germline V gives CDR1 SQVTM, CDR2 ANQGSEA. The CDR3 has 14 residues.

Regarding this clonotype: A much larger clonotype is one base distant, so this may be a read error. The gene calls are TRBV6-5 and TRBJ2-2; TRBD2 matches 8 bases. CDR1 MNHEY and CDR2 SVGAGI come from the germline V gene. The CDR3 is 15 residues long. Trimming took 8 bases from V and 6 from J; bases not matched to a gene: 11. CDR3 region: CASYGAGVVAGELFF. The CDR3 DNA reads TGTGCCAGCTATGGAGCGGGAGTGGTGGCCGGGGAGCTGTTTTTT.

This clonotype appeared a few times. The gene calls are TRBV24-1 and TRBJ2-2; D could derive from TRBD1 or TRBD2 (5 bases each). From germline, CDR1 is KGHDR and CDR2 SFDVKD. There are 15 residues in the CDR3. Trimming removed 9 bases at V and 0 bases at J, with 13 bases between. The CDR3 spells CATSGGTANTGELFF. The DNA of the CDR3 is TGTGCCACCTCAGGTGGGACCGCGAACACCGGGGAGCTGTTTTTT.

This clonotype was seen repeatedly, ten times or more. The chain recombines TRBV11-3 with TRBJ2-4, with D perhaps matching TRBD1 or TRBD2 (5 bases each). The germline CDR1 and CDR2 sequences are SGHNT and YENEEA. Trimming removed 5 bases at V and 0 bases at J, with 17 bases between. This CDR3 spans 17 amino acids. The CDR3 bases are TGTGCCAGCAGCCCCCGATCGGGGCAGATAGCCAAAAACATTCAGTACTTC. It encodes CASSPRSGQIAKNIQYF.

V is TRBV11-2 and J is TRBJ2-1; D is undetermined. This CDR3 is built from 11 residues. V was shortened by 5 bases and J by 15 bases, with 14 bases between the two germline ends. The V gene's germline CDR1 is SGHAT and CDR2 FQNNGV. CDR3 coding DNA: TGTGCCAGCAGCCTGACTTTGATGCCGTTCTTC. Translating it yields CASSLTLMPFF.

Notes on this clonotype: This clone may be a read error of a much larger clone one base away. V is TRBV29-1 and J is TRBJ1-2; TRBD1 matches 9 bases. Germline-derived CDR1 and CDR2 are SQVTM and ANQGSEA. The CDR3 extends over 11 amino acids. CDR3 loop: CNVGDRAGYTF. CDR3 coding DNA: TGCAACGTCGGGGACAGGGCCGGCTACACCTTC.